The 30 T cell receptor beta chains below come from one sample, sequenced in a study of vaccination and CD4 T cells after COVID-19. TCRdb passed the PCR reads through MiXCR, listing each CDR3 protein once. The sample has approximately 19,000 distinct CDR3 sequences; 60% are singletons. The material sequenced was CD4+ T cells from blood, taken after SARS-CoV-2 vaccination. All receptors come from a human donor who had recovered from COVID-19.

The chain employs TRBV6-2 or TRBV6-3 and TRBJ2-7, with TRBD1 matching 7 bases. The junction had 8 bases not matched to a gene; V was cut back by 7 bases and J by 2 bases. Germline loops: CDR1 MNHEY, CDR2 SVGEGT. CDR3 length equals 14 residues. The CDR3, as DNA: TGTGCCAGCACTGGGACAGCATTGACCTACGAGCAGTACTTC. It yields the protein CASTGTALTYEQYF.

In this sample, this clonotype turned up once. The chain joins TRBV10-3 to TRBJ2-1; D is possibly TRBD2 (5 bases). V gave up 8 bases and J gave up 5 bases, with 16 bases separating them. CDR1 is ENHRY, CDR2 SYGVKD, per germline. This CDR3 is 14 amino acids long. The CDR3: CAISWRTGNNEQFF. The CDR3 region has the DNA TGTGCCATCTCCTGGCGGACCGGGAACAATGAGCAGTTCTTC.

The chain uses TRBV20-1 and TRBJ2-2, with D tentatively TRBD2 (6 bases). Germline V lookup: CDR1 DFQATT, CDR2 SNEGSKA (reference sequence). The V and J ends lost 3 bases and 4 bases respectively, with 12 bases between them. CDR3 length equals 14 residues. CDR3 in DNA: TGCAGTGCTAGGCCGGGAGTTCGCACCGGGGAGCTGTTTTTT. Translating gives CSARPGVRTGELFF.

The gene calls are TRBV7-8 and TRBJ2-7; possibly TRBD2 for D (7 bases). The CDR3 is 15 amino acids. The V gene lost 6 bases and the J gene lost 9 bases, with 24 bases spanning the gap. CDR1 and CDR2 (germline): SGHVS, FQNEAQ. CDR3 sequence reads: CASRQRGEGPWGQYF. CDR3 nucleotides: TGTGCCAGCAGACAAAGGGGGGAGGGCCCGTGGGGGCAGTACTTC.

The rearrangement links TRBV5-1 to TRBJ2-7; possibly TRBD1 or TRBD2 for D (6 bases each). Germline assignment: CDR1 SGHRS and CDR2 YFSETQ. V lost 7 bases and J 6 bases, leaving 20 bases between the germline ends. CDR3 length equals 14 residues. CDR3 bases: TGCGCCAGCTCACGGGGGCGTGGGGGCCTCGAGCAGTACTTC. Amino acids: CASSRGRGGLEQYF.

The chain employs TRBV24-1 and TRBJ1-5, with D perhaps matching TRBD1 (5 bases). V dropped 3 bases and J dropped 6 bases, with 8 bases sitting between them. The CDR3 consists of 13 residues. Germline V lookup: CDR1 KGHDR, CDR2 SFDVKD. The CDR3 DNA reads TGTGCCACCAGTGATGGGGGAGTTCAGCCCCAGCATTTT. The encoded protein is CATSDGGVQPQHF.

V is TRBV19 and J is TRBJ1-2; weak D call: TRBD1 (6 bases). CDR3 length equals 14 residues. V was cut by 2 bases and J by 2 bases, with 9 bases left in between. Germline CDR1 reads LNHDA; CDR2 reads SQIVND (reference sequence). CDR3: CASSIIGQNYGYTF. DNA for the CDR3: TGTGCCAGTAGTATAATCGGACAGAACTATGGCTACACCTTC.

CDR3 DNA: TGTGCCATCAGATCCCGGGAGAAGGATGGCTACACCTTC. Protein sequence: CAIRSREKDGYTF. J is TRBJ1-2 and V is TRBV10-3; no firm D call. The CDR3 spans 13 residues. Between the trimmed V and J ends, which lost 6 bases and 6 bases, there was a span of 14 bases. CDR1 and CDR2 from the germline V gene are ENHRY and SYGVKD.

This chain joins TRBV7-3 and TRBJ2-3; D may be TRBD2 (6 bases). V gave up 2 bases and J gave up 4 bases, with 13 bases separating them. Germline V gene data show CDR1 as SGHTA and CDR2 as FQGTGA. The length of the CDR3 is 15 residues. The DNA of the CDR3 is TGTGCCAGCAGCTTACTCTCGGGAGAGTCAGATACGCAGTATTTT. Translating gives CASSLLSGESDTQYF.

The genes are TRBV11-2 and TRBJ1-4, with TRBD1 matching over 7 bases. Germline loops: CDR1 SGHAT, CDR2 FQNNGV. V shed 2 bases and J 10 bases; nucleotides not matched to a gene: 7. CDR3 length equals 14 residues. The CDR3 nucleotides read TGTGCCAGCAGCTTACGACAGGGAAGTCGAAAACTGTTTTTT. This codes for CASSLRQGSRKLFF.

The V and J genes are TRBV7-8 and TRBJ2-1; 7 nucleotides match TRBD2. Germline values: CDR1 SGHVS, CDR2 FQNEAQ. Trimming removed 6 bases from V and 1 base from J; junction bases left unmatched: 9. The CDR3 is 16 amino acids. CDR3 loop: CASRLSGSGSYNEQFF. The DNA of the CDR3 is TGTGCCAGCAGACTATCGGGTAGCGGGTCCTACAATGAGCAGTTCTTC.

The V and J genes are TRBV6-1 and TRBJ1-1, with TRBD1 matching 9 bases. V trimming: 6 bases; J trimming: 6 bases; junction bases outside the gene matches: 14. The germline gives CDR1 MNHNS, CDR2 SASEGT. This CDR3 spans 16 amino acids. The CDR3 nucleotides are TGTGCCAGCAGGTTTGAACAGGGGGCGCGTTTGGCTGAAGCTTTCTTT. It codes for CASRFEQGARLAEAFF.

The chain combines TRBV7-9 with TRBJ1-3; D not resolved. Germline CDR1 is SEHNR and CDR2 is FQNEAQ (reference sequence). The CDR3 consists of 12 residues. V gave up 5 bases and J gave up 3 bases, with 5 bases separating them. The CDR3 coding sequence is TGTGCCAGCAGCAAGATTGGAAACACCATATATTTT. Its protein product is CASSKIGNTIYF.

This sequence joins TRBV7-3 and TRBJ2-2; D is perhaps TRBD2 (5 bases). V lost 5 bases and J 5 bases, leaving 12 bases between the germline ends. The CDR3 has 14 amino acids. CDR1 SGHTA and CDR2 FQGTGA come from the germline V gene. The CDR3 DNA reads TGTGCCAGCAGCCTCGATACTAGGACCGGGGAGCTGTTTTTT. It is translated as CASSLDTRTGELFF.

The chain recombines TRBV7-2 with TRBJ2-2; no clear D. This CDR3 is 10 amino acids long. Germline assignment: CDR1 SGHTA and CDR2 FQGNSA. The V and J ends lost 2 bases and 9 bases respectively, with 1 base between them. This CDR3 is CASSLRELFF. The CDR3 DNA is TGTGCCAGCAGCTTACGGGAGCTGTTTTTT.

The sample holds a few counts of this clonotype. This chain uses TRBV7-8 with TRBJ2-1; D uncertain. V dropped 6 bases and J dropped 7 bases, with 13 bases sitting between them. Germline lookup yields CDR1 SGHVS and CDR2 FQNEAQ. This CDR3 contains 13 residues. The CDR3 nucleotides are TGTGCCAGCAGTGGGCGTTCTCGGAATGAGCAGTTCTTC. This codes for CASSGRSRNEQFF. Complete variable domain (other parts from reference TRBV7-8 and TRBJ2-1): GAGVSQSPRYKVAKRGQDVALRCDPISGHVSLFWYQQALGQGPEFLTYFQNEAQLDKSGLPSDRFFAERPEGSVSTLKIQRTQQEDSAVYLCASSGRSRNEQFFGPGTRLTVL.

This rearrangement joins TRBV10-1 to TRBJ2-3; maybe TRBD2 (5 bases). The germline V and J ends were trimmed by 0 bases and 4 bases, with 11 bases remaining between them. Per germline, CDR1 WNHNN and CDR2 SYGVQD (reference sequence). The CDR3 sequence is 15 residues long. In DNA form, the CDR3 reads TGCGCCAGCAGTGAGTCGAGGGAGACGGCAGATACGCAGTATTTT. This codes for CASSESRETADTQYF.

The V and J genes are TRBV19 and TRBJ1-6; D perhaps matches TRBD1 (6 bases). Germline V gene sequence: CDR1 LNHDA, CDR2 SQIVND (reference sequence). The germline V and J ends were trimmed by 5 bases and 10 bases, with 12 bases remaining between them. There are 13 residues in the CDR3. CDR3 sequence: CASSPGQISPLHF. The CDR3 DNA follows: TGTGCCAGTAGTCCGGGACAAATCTCACCCCTCCACTTT. Full variable domain (rest looked up from reference TRBV19 and TRBJ1-6): DGGITQSPKYLFRKEGQNVTLSCEQNLNHDAMYWYRQDPGQGLRLIYYSQIVNDFQKGDIAEGYSVSREKKESFPLTVTSAQKNPTAFYLCASSPGQISPLHFGNGTRLTVT.

The chain recombines TRBV7-2 with TRBJ1-2; D remains ambiguous. The CDR3 is 13 amino acids. Trimming took off 5 bases at V and 2 bases at J, with 9 bases between the two ends. CDR1 and CDR2 (germline): SGHTA, FQGNSA. CDR3 in DNA: TGTGCCAGCAGCCCCTCTGGGAACTATGGCTACACCTTC. Encoded protein: CASSPSGNYGYTF.

V and J are TRBV10-3 and TRBJ1-5; D call uncertain. The CDR3 covers 13 residues. V lost 10 bases, J lost 2 bases, and 12 bases lay in between. Germline CDR1 and CDR2: ENHRY and SYGVKD. Written as DNA, the CDR3 is TGTGCCACCCGGACTGATCGCAATCAGCCCCAGCATTTT. This gives the protein CATRTDRNQPQHF.

V gene TRBV7-2 combines with J gene TRBJ1-5, with TRBD1 matching over 8 bases. CDR3 length: 14 amino acids. Germline values: CDR1 SGHTA, CDR2 FQGNSA. The V gene end was trimmed by 8 bases and the J gene end by 1 base; junction bases not matched to a gene: 4. DNA of the CDR3: TGTGCCAGCGGACAGGGATCGAGCAATCAGCCCCAGCATTTT. Protein: CASGQGSSNQPQHF.

The V gene is TRBV6-1, the J gene TRBJ2-1; 9 bases are a match to TRBD2. The CDR3 spans 15 residues. The germline V gene encodes CDR1 MNHNS and CDR2 SASEGT. Trimming cost V 6 bases and J 1 base; bases outside gene matches: 4. This CDR3 reads CASSLAGKSYNEQFF. Written as DNA, the CDR3 is TGTGCCAGCAGCCTAGCGGGGAAATCCTACAATGAGCAGTTCTTC.

This sequence joins TRBV11-2 and TRBJ1-2, with D hard to call. The CDR3 sequence is 15 residues long. CDR1 and CDR2 (germline): SGHAT, FQNNGV. V shed 5 bases and J shed 4 bases, with 17 bases lying between them. The CDR3 spells CASSPRDSFGYGYTF. As DNA, the CDR3 is TGTGCCAGCAGCCCAAGGGATTCCTTCGGCTATGGCTACACCTTC.

The chain recombines TRBV4-1 with TRBJ2-1, with D perhaps TRBD1 or TRBD2 (5 bases each). With 2 bases removed from V and 9 bases from J, the gap between germline ends came to 23 bases. Germline CDR1 is MGHRA and CDR2 is YSYEKL. This CDR3 comprises 17 residues. The CDR3 sequence is CASSQPTVGRVRAEQFF. The CDR3 DNA is TGCGCCAGCAGCCAACCAACGGTGGGGCGGGTGAGGGCTGAGCAGTTCTTC.

This rearrangement joins TRBV20-1 to TRBJ2-3; a possible D gene is TRBD2 (6 bases). Deletions cut 3 bases from V and 1 base from J, with 14 bases between. The CDR3 covers 15 residues. Per the germline V gene, CDR1 is DFQATT and CDR2 is SNEGSKA (reference sequence). The CDR3 region is CSASSGGPGTDTQYF. The CDR3 nucleotides are TGCAGTGCTAGCTCCGGAGGGCCCGGCACAGATACGCAGTATTTT.

This sequence joins TRBV19 and TRBJ2-1; 8 bases match TRBD2. Germline lookup yields CDR1 LNHDA and CDR2 SQIVND (reference sequence). Trimming cost V 6 bases and J 1 base; bases outside gene matches: 5. CDR3 size: 15 residues. The CDR3 spells CASRLIAGSYNEQFF. DNA of the CDR3: TGTGCCAGTAGGCTAATAGCGGGATCCTACAATGAGCAGTTCTTC.

This chain links TRBV6-1 with TRBJ2-7; TRBD1 might be the D (6 bases). CDR1 is MNHNS and CDR2 is SASEGT in the germline V gene. The CDR3 contains 15 residues. Deletions cut 5 bases from V and 5 bases from J, with 19 bases between. This CDR3 is CASSPIGTRTHEQYF. The CDR3 DNA reads as TGTGCCAGCAGTCCAATCGGGACACGGACCCACGAGCAGTACTTC.

CDR3 loop: CSAPLGAGQPQHF. The CDR3 DNA sequence: TGCAGTGCCCCATTAGGGGCCGGTCAGCCCCAGCATTTT. The genes are TRBV20-1 and TRBJ1-5; D may be TRBD1 (5 bases). Germline values: CDR1 DFQATT, CDR2 SNEGSKA (reference sequence). Trimming removed 6 bases from V and 6 bases from J, with 15 bases in between. The CDR3 has 13 residues.

V gene TRBV7-3 combines with J gene TRBJ2-6; D not resolved. This CDR3 is 17 amino acids long. Trimming left V 0 bases short and J 0 bases short, with 9 bases between. Germline assignment: CDR1 SGHTA and CDR2 FQGTGA. The CDR3 nucleotides read TGTGCCAGCAGCTTAACTGGCAGGAGCTCTGGGGCCAACGTCCTGACTTTC. It codes for CASSLTGRSSGANVLTF.

The V gene is TRBV7-2, the J gene TRBJ2-3, with unresolved D. The CDR3 totals 14 residues. Germline loops: CDR1 SGHTA, CDR2 FQGNSA. V was trimmed by 5 bases and J by 0 bases, leaving 9 bases between them. CDR3 bases: TGTGCCAGCAGCCCGTATAGTAGCACAGATACGCAGTATTTT. As protein: CASSPYSSTDTQYF.